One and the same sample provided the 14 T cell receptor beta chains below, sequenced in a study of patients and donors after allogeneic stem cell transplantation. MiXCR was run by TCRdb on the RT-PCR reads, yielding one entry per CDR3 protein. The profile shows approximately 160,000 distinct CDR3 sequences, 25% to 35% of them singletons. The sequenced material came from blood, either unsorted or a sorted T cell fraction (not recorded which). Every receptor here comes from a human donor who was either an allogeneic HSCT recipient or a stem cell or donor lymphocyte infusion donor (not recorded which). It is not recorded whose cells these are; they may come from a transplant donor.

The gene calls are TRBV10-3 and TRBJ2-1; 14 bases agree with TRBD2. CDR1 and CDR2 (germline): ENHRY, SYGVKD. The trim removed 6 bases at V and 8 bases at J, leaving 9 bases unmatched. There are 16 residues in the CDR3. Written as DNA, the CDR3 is TGTGCCATCAGAACCGGGACTAGCGGGAGAGGATATGAGCAGTTCTTC. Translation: CAIRTGTSGRGYEQFF.

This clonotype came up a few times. The CDR3 reads CASSYDQGQPQHF. The CDR3 DNA sequence: TGTGCCAGCAGTTACGACCAGGGTCAGCCCCAGCATTTT. V and J are TRBV6-5 and TRBJ1-5; TRBD1 is a possible D gene (5 bases). Germline V CDR1 and CDR2: MNHEY, SVGAGI. The CDR3 is made up of 13 amino acids. V shed 2 bases and J shed 6 bases, with 8 bases lying between them.

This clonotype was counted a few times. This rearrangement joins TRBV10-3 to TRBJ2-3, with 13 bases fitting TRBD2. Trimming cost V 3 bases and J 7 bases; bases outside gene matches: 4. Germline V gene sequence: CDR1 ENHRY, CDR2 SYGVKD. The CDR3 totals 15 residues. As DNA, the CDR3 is TGTGCCATCAGTGAACTAGCGGGAGGGCCAAATACGCAGTATTTT. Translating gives CAISELAGGPNTQYF.

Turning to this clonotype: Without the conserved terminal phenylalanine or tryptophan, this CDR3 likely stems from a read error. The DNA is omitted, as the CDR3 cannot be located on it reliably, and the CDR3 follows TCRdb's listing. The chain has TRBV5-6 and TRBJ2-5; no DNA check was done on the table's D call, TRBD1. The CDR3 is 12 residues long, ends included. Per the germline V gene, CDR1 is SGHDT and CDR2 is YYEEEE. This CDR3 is CASSLAEGGTSL.

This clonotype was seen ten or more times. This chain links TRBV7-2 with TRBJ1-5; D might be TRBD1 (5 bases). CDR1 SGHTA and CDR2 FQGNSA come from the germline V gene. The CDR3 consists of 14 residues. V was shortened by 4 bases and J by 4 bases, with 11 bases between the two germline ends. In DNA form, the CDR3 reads TGTGCCAGCAGCTCCCACGGGGGGAATCAGCCCCAGCATTTT. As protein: CASSSHGGNQPQHF.

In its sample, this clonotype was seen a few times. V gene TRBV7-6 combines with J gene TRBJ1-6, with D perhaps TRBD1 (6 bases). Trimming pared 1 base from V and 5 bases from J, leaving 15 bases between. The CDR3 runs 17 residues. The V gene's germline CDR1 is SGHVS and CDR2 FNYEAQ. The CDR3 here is CASSLGSGVLHNSPLHF. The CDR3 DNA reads TGTGCCAGCAGCTTAGGGTCAGGGGTATTGCATAATTCACCCCTCCACTTT.

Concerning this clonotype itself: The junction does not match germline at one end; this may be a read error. The CDR3 bases are TGTGCCAGCAGGTTAGGGGGCCTTGAAGCTTTCTTT. Protein sequence: CASRLGGLEAFF. This chain joins TRBV12-3 or TRBV12-4 and TRBJ1-1, with 7 nucleotides matching TRBD1. The CDR3 sequence is 12 residues long.

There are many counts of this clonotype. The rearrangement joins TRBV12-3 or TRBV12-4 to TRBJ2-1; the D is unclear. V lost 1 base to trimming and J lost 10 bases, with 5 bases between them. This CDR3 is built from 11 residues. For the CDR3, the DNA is TGTGCCAGCAGTTTAGGGGGAGAGCAGTTCTTC. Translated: CASSLGGEQFF.

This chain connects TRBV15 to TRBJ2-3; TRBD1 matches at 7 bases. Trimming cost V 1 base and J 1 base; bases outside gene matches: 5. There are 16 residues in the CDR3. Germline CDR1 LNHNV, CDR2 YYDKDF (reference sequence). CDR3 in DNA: TGTGCCACCAGCAGAGTAACAGGGGCCGGCACAGATACGCAGTATTTT. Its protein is CATSRVTGAGTDTQYF. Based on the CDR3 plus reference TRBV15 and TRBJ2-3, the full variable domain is DAMVIQNPRYQVTQFGKPVTLSCSQTLNHNVMYWYQQKSSQAPKLLFHYYDKDFNNEADTPDNFQSRRPNTSFCFLDIRSPGLGDTAMYLCATSRVTGAGTDTQYFGPGTRLTVL.

This chain's CDR3 is CSVAQDTDTQYF. The CDR3 DNA is TGCAGCGTTGCACAGGACACAGATACGCAGTATTTT. The V call is TRBV29-1, the J call TRBJ2-3, with D perhaps TRBD1 (5 bases). The CDR3 contains 12 residues. Germline CDR1 and CDR2: SQVTM and ANQGSEA. The ends were cut back, 4 bases at V and 2 bases at J, with 7 bases in the middle.

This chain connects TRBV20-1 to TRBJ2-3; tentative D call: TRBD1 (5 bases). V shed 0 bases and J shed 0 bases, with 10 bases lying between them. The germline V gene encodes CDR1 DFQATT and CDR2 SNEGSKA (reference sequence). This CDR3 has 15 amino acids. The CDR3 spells CSAREWGGSTDTQYF. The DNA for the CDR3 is TGCAGTGCTAGAGAATGGGGCGGTAGCACAGATACGCAGTATTTT.

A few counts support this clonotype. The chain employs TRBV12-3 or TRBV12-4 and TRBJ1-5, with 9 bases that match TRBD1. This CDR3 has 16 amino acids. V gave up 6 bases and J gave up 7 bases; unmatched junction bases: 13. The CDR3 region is CASSSRGQGWRQPQHF. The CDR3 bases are TGTGCCAGCAGCTCAAGGGGACAGGGATGGAGGCAGCCCCAGCATTTT.

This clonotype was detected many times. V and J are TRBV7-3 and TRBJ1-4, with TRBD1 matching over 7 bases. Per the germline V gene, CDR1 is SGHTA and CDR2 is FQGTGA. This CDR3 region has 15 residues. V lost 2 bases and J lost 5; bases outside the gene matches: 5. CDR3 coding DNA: TGTGCCAGCAGCTTATCGGGACAGATCAATGAAAAACTGTTTTTT. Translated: CASSLSGQINEKLFF.

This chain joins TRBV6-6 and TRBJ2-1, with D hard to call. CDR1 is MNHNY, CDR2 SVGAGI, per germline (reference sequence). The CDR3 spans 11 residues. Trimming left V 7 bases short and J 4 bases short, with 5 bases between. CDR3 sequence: CASTQYNEQFF. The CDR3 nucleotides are TGTGCCAGCACTCAATACAATGAGCAGTTCTTC.